The entry that follows covers one T cell receptor beta chain sequence. Its antigen is not identified. This entry comes from a study of vaccination effects on CD4 cells after COVID-19. Overall study results and limits: The vaccine-induced clones of healthy vaccinees included only 1 of 255 that cross-reacted with common cold coronaviruses.

The CDR3 loop spans 16 amino acids. Germline loops: CDR1 SGHRS, CDR2 YFSETQ. V lost 2 bases to trimming and J lost 0 bases, with 12 bases between them. Viral peptide pools were used in the ViraFEST assay to expand antigen-specific CD4+ T cells, and sequencing came afterward. The culture ran for around 10 days before CD4+ T cells were isolated. Neither prior SARS-CoV-2 infection nor positive nucleocapsid antibodies were present in the vaccine recipients. Cultivation was performed at some 1.9 million PBMC per well with roughly 9.2 IU/ml IL-2 and about 10 ug/ml peptides added. Clones were sequenced by immunoSEQ multiplex PCR, and TCRdb holds only the in-frame ones, with some missing. The repertoire holds some 68,000 clones, with 75% as singletons.

The sample consisted of CD4+ T cells from PBMCs cultured with HCoV-OC43 spike peptides, taken before COVID-19 vaccination. Regarding subset: HCoV-OC43 spike overlapping peptide pool stimulation. The TCR sequence derives from a human donor who received a COVID-19 vaccine. V is TRBV5-1 and J is TRBJ2-1, with a weak D call TRBD1 (6 bases). CDR3 protein: CASSFLTGSSYNEQFF. CDR3 DNA sequence: TGCGCCAGCAGCTTCCTAACAGGGAGCTCCTACAATGAGCAGTTCTTC.